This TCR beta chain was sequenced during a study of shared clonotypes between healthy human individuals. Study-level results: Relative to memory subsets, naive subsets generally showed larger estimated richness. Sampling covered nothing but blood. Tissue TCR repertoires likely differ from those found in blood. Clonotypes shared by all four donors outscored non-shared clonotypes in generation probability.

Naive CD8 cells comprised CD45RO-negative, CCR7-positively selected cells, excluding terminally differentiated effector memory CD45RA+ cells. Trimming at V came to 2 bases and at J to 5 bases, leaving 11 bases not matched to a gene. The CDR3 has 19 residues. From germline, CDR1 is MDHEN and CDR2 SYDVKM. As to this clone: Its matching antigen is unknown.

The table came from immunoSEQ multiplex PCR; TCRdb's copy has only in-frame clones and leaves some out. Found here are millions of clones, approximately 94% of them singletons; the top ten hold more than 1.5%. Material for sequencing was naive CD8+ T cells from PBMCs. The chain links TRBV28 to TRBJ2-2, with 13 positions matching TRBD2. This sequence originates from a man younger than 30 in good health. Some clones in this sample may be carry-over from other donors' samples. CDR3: CASSLTPGLAGVGTGELFF. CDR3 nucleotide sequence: TGTGCCAGCAGTTTAACCCCCGGACTAGCGGGAGTGGGTACCGGGGAGCTGTTTTTT.